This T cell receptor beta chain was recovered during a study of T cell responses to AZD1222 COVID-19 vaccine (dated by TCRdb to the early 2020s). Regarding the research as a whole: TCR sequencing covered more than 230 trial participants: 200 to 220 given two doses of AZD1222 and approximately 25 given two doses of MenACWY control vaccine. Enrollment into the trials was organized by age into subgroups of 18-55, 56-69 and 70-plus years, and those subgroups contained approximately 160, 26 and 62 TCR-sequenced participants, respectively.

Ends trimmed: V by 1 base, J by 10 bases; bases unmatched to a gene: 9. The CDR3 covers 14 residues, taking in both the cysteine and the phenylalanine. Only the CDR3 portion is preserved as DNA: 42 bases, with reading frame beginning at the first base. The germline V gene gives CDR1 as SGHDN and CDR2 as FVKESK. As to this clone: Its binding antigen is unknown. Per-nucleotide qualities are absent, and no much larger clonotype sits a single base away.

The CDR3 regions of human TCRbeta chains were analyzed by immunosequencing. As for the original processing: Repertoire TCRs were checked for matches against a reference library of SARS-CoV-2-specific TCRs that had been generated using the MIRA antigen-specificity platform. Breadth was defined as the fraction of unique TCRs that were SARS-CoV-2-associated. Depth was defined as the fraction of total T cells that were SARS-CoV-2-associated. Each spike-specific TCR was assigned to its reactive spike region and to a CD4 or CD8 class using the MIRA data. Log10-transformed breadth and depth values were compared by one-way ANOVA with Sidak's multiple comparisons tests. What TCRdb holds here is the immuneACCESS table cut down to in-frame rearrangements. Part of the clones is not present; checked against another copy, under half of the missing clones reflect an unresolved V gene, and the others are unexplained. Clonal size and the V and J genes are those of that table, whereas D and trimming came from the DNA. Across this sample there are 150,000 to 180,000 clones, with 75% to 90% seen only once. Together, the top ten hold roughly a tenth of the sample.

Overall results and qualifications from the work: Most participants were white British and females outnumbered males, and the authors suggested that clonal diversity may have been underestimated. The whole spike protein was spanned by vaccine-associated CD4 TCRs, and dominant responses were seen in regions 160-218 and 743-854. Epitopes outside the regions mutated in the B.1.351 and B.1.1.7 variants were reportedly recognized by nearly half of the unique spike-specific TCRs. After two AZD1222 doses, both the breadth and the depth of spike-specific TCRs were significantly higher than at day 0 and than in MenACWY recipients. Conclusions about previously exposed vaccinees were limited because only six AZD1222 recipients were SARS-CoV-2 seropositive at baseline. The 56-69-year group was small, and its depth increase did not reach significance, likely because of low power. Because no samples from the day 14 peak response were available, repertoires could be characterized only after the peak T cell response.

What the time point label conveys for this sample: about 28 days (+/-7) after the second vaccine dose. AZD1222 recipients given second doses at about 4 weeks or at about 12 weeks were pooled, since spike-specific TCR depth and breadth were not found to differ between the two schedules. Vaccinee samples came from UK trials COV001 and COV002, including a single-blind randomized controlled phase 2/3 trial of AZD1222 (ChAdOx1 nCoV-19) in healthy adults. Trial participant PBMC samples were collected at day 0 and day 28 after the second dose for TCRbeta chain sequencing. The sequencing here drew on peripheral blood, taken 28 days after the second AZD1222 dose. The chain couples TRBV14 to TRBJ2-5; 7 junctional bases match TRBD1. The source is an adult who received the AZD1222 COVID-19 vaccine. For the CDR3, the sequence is CASSQAGTASIQYF. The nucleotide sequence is TGTGCCAGCAGCCAAGCAGGGACAGCGAGTATCCAGTACTTC. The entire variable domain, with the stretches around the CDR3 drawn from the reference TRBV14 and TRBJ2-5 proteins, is EAGVTQFPSHSVIEKGQTVTLRCDPISGHDNLYWYRRVMGKEIKFLLHFVKESKQDESGMPNNRFLAERTGGTYSTLKVQPAELEDSGVYFCASSQAGTASIQYFGPGTRLLVL.